This TCR beta chain was sequenced in a study of blood T cell repertoires in COVID-19. The overall study: From T cells, B-cell-depleted T cells, or PBMCs came the material, which was cDNA or gDNA.

The CDR3 is made up of 15 amino acids. V shed 5 bases and J 4 bases; nucleotides not matched to a gene: 6. Germline lookup yields CDR1 SGHVS and CDR2 FQNEAQ. In the source study's methods: Reference gene primer amplification in the assay estimated nucleated cell counts. TCRdb's copy holds only in-frame clones and misses some; the assay was immunoSEQ multiplex PCR. The D gene and trimming were derived from the DNA, and the V and J assignments and clone size from that table. The sample has 130,000 or so clones, roughly four fifths seen once. The TCR sequence derives from a human donor in a cohort sampled during active COVID-19. Sequencing used peripheral blood. V is TRBV7-8 and J is TRBJ2-7; the match to TRBD2 covers 12 bases. The DNA of the CDR3 is TGTGCCAGCAGCCCTCTAGCGGGAGGGGATTACGAGCAGTACTTC. Protein product: CASSPLAGGDYEQYF.